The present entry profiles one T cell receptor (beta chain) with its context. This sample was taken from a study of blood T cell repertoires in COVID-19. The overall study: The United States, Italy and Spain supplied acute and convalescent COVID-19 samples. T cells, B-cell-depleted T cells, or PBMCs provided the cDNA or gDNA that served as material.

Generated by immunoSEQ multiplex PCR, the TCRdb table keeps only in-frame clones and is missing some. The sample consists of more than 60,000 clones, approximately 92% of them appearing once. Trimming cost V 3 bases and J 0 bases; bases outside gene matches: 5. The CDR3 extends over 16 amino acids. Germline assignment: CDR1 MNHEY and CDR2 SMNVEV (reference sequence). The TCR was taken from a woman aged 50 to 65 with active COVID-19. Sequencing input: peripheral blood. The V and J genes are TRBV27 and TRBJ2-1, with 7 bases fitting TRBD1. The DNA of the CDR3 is TGTGCCAGCAGTTTGGGGACAGAAAGCTCCTACAATGAGCAGTTCTTC. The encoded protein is CASSLGTESSYNEQFF.